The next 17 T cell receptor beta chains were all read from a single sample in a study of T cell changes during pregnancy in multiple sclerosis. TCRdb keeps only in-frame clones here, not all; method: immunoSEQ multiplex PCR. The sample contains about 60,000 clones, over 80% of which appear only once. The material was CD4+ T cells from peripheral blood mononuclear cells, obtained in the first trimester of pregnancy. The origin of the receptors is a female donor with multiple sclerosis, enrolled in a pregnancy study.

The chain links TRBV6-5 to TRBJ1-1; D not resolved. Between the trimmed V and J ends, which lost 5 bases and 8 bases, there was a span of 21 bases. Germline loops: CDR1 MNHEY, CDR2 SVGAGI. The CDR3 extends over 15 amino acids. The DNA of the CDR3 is TGTGCCAGCAGTCTTCAGGACGGAGGGAACGGGGAAGCTTTCTTT. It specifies CASSLQDGGNGEAFF.

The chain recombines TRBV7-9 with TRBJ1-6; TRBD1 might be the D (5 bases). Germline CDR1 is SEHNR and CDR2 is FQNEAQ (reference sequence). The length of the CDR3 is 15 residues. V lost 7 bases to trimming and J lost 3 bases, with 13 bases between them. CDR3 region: CASTQGRHYNSPLHF. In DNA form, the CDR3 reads TGTGCCAGCACCCAGGGCAGGCACTATAATTCACCCCTCCACTTT.

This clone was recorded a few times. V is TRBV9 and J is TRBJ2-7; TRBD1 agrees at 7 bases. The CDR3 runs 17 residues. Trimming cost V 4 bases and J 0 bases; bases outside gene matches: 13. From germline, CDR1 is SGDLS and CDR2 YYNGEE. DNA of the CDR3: TGTGCCAGCAGCCCACGGGACAGACTTACCTTCTCCTACGAGCAGTACTTC. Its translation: CASSPRDRLTFSYEQYF.

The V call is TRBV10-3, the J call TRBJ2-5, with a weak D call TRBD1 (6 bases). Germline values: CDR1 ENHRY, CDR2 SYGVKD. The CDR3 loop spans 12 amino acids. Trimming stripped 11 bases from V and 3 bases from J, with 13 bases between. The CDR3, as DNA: TGTGCCGCAAGGGGGTCAGAAGAGACCCAGTACTTC. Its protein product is CAARGSEETQYF.

The CDR3 DNA reads TGCAGCGTTGGGGCCTCGAGGGGGATTCCTGGCTACACCTTC. It translates to CSVGASRGIPGYTF. The V and J genes are TRBV29-1 and TRBJ1-2, with D perhaps TRBD1 (6 bases). The length of the CDR3 is 14 residues. Germline lookup yields CDR1 SQVTM and CDR2 ANQGSEA. The V and J ends lost 4 bases and 7 bases respectively, with 19 bases between them.

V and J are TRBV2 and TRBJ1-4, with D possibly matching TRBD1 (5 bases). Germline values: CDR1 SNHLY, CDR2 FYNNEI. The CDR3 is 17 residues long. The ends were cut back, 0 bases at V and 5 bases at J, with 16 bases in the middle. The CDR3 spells CASSEAPGLGGNEKLFF. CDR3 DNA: TGTGCCAGCAGTGAAGCGCCTGGGTTGGGGGGGAATGAAAAACTGTTTTTT.

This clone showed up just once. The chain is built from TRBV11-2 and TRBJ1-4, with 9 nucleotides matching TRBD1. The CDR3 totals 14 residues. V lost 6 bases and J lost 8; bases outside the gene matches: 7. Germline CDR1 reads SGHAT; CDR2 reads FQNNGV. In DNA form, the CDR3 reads TGTGCCAGCAGTCCCGGGACAGGGATCGAAAAACTGTTTTTT. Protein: CASSPGTGIEKLFF.

This CDR3 reads CASSLIMGQNTFYGYTF. As DNA, the CDR3 is TGTGCCAGCAGTTTAATCATGGGACAGAATACTTTCTATGGCTACACCTTC. This chain links TRBV28 with TRBJ1-2; 7 nucleotides align to TRBD1. J gave up 4 bases and V 2 bases, and 13 bases lay outside the gene matches. The CDR3 consists of 17 residues. Germline CDR1 and CDR2: MDHEN and SYDVKM.

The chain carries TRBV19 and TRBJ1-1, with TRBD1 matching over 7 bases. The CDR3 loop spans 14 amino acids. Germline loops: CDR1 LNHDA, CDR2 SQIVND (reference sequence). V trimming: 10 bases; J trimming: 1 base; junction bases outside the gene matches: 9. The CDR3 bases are TGTGCCACCATGACAGGGAAGAGGAACACTGAAGCTTTCTTT. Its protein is CATMTGKRNTEAFF.

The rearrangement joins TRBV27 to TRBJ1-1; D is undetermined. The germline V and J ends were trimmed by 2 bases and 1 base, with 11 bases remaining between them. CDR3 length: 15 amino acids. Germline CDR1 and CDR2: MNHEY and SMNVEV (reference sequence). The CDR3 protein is CASSLKGGSNTEAFF. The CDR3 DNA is TGTGCCAGCAGTTTAAAAGGAGGATCGAACACTGAAGCTTTCTTT.

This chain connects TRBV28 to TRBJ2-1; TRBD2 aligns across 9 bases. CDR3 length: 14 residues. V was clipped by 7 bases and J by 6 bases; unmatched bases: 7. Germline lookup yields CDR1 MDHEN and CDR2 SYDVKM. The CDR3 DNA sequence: TGTGCCAGCACCGGGACTAGCTCTTTCAATGAGCAGTTCTTC. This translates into CASTGTSSFNEQFF.

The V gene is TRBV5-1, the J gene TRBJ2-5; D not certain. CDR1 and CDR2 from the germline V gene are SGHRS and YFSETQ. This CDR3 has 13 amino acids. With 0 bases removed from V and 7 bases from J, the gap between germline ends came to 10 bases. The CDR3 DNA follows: TGCGCCAGCAGCTTGGCGGGTGGGTGGACCCAGTACTTC. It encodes CASSLAGGWTQYF.

CDR3 loop: CASSPSSGSTVTDTQYF. CDR3 DNA: TGTGCCAGCTCACCATCCTCCGGGAGCACGGTCACAGATACGCAGTATTTT. V gene TRBV18 combines with J gene TRBJ2-3; TRBD2 might be the D (6 bases). Germline loops: CDR1 KGHSH, CDR2 LQKENI. With 2 bases removed from V and 2 bases from J, the gap between germline ends came to 17 bases. CDR3 length: 17 residues.

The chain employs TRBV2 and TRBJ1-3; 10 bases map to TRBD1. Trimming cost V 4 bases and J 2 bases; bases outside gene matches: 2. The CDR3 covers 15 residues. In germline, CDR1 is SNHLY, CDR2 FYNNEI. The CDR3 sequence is CASSGTGGTGNTIYF. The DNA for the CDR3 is TGTGCCAGCAGTGGGACAGGGGGTACTGGAAACACCATATATTTT.

CDR3 nucleotides: TGTGCCAGCAGGCTCGACAGGGGTCGGTACGAGCAGTACTTC. Translation gives CASRLDRGRYEQYF. This chain links TRBV6-5 with TRBJ2-7; 8 bases align to TRBD1. Germline V gene data show CDR1 as MNHEY and CDR2 as SVGAGI. The CDR3 loop spans 14 amino acids. Trimming removed 6 bases from V and 4 bases from J; junction bases left unmatched: 8.

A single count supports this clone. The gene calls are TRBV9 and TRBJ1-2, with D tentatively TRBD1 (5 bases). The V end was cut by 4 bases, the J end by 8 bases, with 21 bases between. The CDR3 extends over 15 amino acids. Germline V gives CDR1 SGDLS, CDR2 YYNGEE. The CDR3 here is CASSQSRLGAEGYTF. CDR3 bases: TGTGCCAGCAGCCAGTCCCGTCTAGGGGCTGAAGGCTACACCTTC.

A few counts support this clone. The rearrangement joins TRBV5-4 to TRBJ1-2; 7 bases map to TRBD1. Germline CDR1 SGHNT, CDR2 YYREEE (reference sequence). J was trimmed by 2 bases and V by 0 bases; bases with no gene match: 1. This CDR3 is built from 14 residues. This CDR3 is CASSLDRGNYGYTF. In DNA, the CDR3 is TGTGCCAGCAGCTTGGACAGGGGAAACTATGGCTACACCTTC. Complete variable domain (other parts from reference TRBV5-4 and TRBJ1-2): ETGVTQSPTHLIKTRGQQVTLRCSSQSGHNTVSWYQQALGQGPQFIFQYYREEENGRGNFPPRFSGLQFPNYSSELNVNALELDDSALYLCASSLDRGNYGYTFGSGTRLTVV.